These T cell receptor beta chains were read from a single sample in a study of T cells in localized non-small cell lung cancer. Sequenced by immunoSEQ multiplex PCR; TCRdb stores in-frame clones only, minus some. The sample lists about 21,000 clones; 65% to 85% were seen once. The sample was peripheral blood, taken before any cancer treatment. The source of these receptors is a man aged 35 to 69 with stage I lung adenocarcinoma. Both conserved end residues are part of each CDR3. Each record gives: V gene, clone size, CDR3 length, D gene, CDR3 protein. A D gene is named only where the DNA matches it firmly. Expanded clones get a size class; other rows say once, few or many, or leave the size out.

TRBV29-1,.,12,.,CSVGFLGEKLFF
TRBV7-9,.,14,.,CASSLAGLSYEQYF
TRBV28,few,16,TRBD1,CASSFPAGQVNTEAFF
TRBV7-2,.,13,.,CASSPPNRGEQFF
TRBV5-1,.,15,.,CASALGGTANQPQHF
TRBV4-1,.,14,.,CASSQGETFYEQYF
TRBV21-1,.,24,.,CASSKGGPLPSWTSGHGGTGELFF
TRBV6-5,.,15,TRBD2,CASSHGLAGGNEQFF
TRBV5-8,.,16,.,CASHTPLTGRVDEQFF
TRBV6-4,once,16,TRBD1,CASRFAPGTGGNEQFF
TRBV28,once,15,.,CASRLRRALGGEQYF
TRBV5-1,few,15,.,CASSPGPGANQPQHF
TRBV7-2,.,15,.,CASSFERWGNTEVFF
TRBV11-1,.,13,.,CASSLAQAYEQYF
TRBV6-5,medium-sized,15,.,CASRLDRASNYGYTF
TRBV19,.,15,TRBD1,CASSVTGGIMETQYF
TRBV7-2,.,12,TRBD1,CASRNRGTEAFF
TRBV28,.,14,.,CASSLSDSADTQYF
TRBV6-9,.,13,.,CASSLDINQPQHF
TRBV5-6,.,13,.,CASSLQQTYGYTF
TRBV19,.,16,TRBD2,CASPGPSGRFGDEQFF
TRBV5-3,.,17,.,CARSPTVRESSYNEQFF
TRBV4-1,.,15,.,CASSQQQGSGNTIYF
TRBV7-2,.,15,TRBD1,CASSLKGQGSYEQYF
TRBV7-9,.,14,.,CASSLGKTNEKLFF
TRBV7-2,.,14,.,CASSLEGRIIAQYF
TRBV2,.,14,.,CASSEFLLTYEQYF
TRBV4-3,.,14,.,CASSQDSGAGELFF
TRBV19,once,14,TRBD1,CASSIGTGVDEQFF
TRBV7-9,.,14,.,CASSPRTATDTQYF
TRBV29-1,.,14,TRBD1,CSGLGGQGYNEQFF
TRBV29-1,.,13,.,CSVGVRVFSEAFF
TRBV7-2,.,13,.,CASSRGGPETQYF
TRBV11-1,medium-sized,13,.,CASSFLPYLEQYF
TRBV19,.,16,.,CASSNIEQGLHQPQHF
TRBV6-1,.,15,.,CASSEGIGQYYEQYF
TRBV10-3,few,15,.,CAISDPTAGGYEQYF
TRBV19,.,15,TRBD1,CASSIRTGVYNEQFF
TRBV10-3,.,14,.,CAISDQQSTYEQYF
TRBV2,.,14,.,CASSDQGSYYEQYF
TRBV6-1,.,13,TRBD1,CASRTTGGTNTYF
TRBV2,.,13,.,CATTGGVTGELFF
TRBV7-2,once,13,.,CASSLALPYEQYF
TRBV29-1,.,14,.,CSGSVLGRFETQYF
TRBV4-1,.,16,.,CASSQEVGRVNTEAFF
TRBV19,.,12,.,CATRTLDTEAFF
TRBV2,.,15,TRBD1,CASSAWTGGRDTQYF
TRBV4-1,once,16,.,CASSPTLRDTGGWLFF
TRBV7-2,.,16,TRBD1,CASSYSGTGKGQPQHF
TRBV7-2,few,13,.,CASSLFSAFEQYF